This is a list of T cell receptor beta chains from one sample in a study of OX40 agonist ivuxolimab in advanced cancers. Clones were sequenced by immunoSEQ multiplex PCR, and TCRdb holds only the in-frame ones, with some missing. Here the sample spans fewer than 100,000 clones, approximately 86% being singletons. Sequencing used CD4+ or CD8+ T cells sorted from blood, obtained in a trial of the OX40 agonist ivuxolimab. These receptors were taken from an adult with an advanced solid tumor such as melanoma, head and neck, liver or kidney cancer. The CDR3 runs from the conserved cysteine through the conserved F or W. Fields, in order: D gene, clone size, J gene, V gene, CDR3 DNA, CDR3 protein. The D gene is left open where the match is weak. Size is stated for part of the rows, as once, few or many counts, or as a class when the clone is expanded.

d_call: .; clone_size: once; j_call: TRBJ2-2; v_call: TRBV6-5; cdr3_nt: TGTGCCAGCAGTTTTCCACGGGGGGAGCTGTTTTTT; cdr3_aa: CASSFPRGELFF
d_call: TRBD1; clone_size: .; j_call: TRBJ1-5; v_call: TRBV28; cdr3_nt: TGTGCCAGCAGAACACTCCAGGGGGAATATCAGCCCCAGCATTTT; cdr3_aa: CASRTLQGEYQPQHF
d_call: .; clone_size: .; j_call: TRBJ1-6; v_call: TRBV30; cdr3_nt: TGTGCCTGGGAGCGGGGGCGTTCGGGGATCCTTTCACCCCTCCACTTT; cdr3_aa: CAWERGRSGILSPLHF
d_call: .; clone_size: .; j_call: TRBJ2-7; v_call: TRBV5-4; cdr3_nt: TGTGCCAGCAGCCCCGGCACAGTACTAAGCGAGCAGTACTTC; cdr3_aa: CASSPGTVLSEQYF
d_call: TRBD2; clone_size: .; j_call: TRBJ2-1; v_call: TRBV28; cdr3_nt: TGTGCCAGCAGTTTGAGCGGGACCTTCTACAATGAGCAGTTCTTC; cdr3_aa: CASSLSGTFYNEQFF
d_call: .; clone_size: .; j_call: TRBJ1-4; v_call: TRBV5-5; cdr3_nt: TGTGCCAGCATCATGAGGGCGGGGACTAATGAAAAACTGTTTTTT; cdr3_aa: CASIMRAGTNEKLFF
d_call: TRBD2; clone_size: .; j_call: TRBJ2-2; v_call: TRBV19; cdr3_nt: TGTGCCAGTAGTATACTCTCGGGAGGAACCGGGGAGCTGTTTTTT; cdr3_aa: CASSILSGGTGELFF
d_call: TRBD1; clone_size: .; j_call: TRBJ2-7; v_call: TRBV5-1; cdr3_nt: TGCGCCAGCAGCTTGGTGGCAGGGGGCAAATACGAGCAGTACTTC; cdr3_aa: CASSLVAGGKYEQYF
d_call: .; clone_size: .; j_call: TRBJ2-3; v_call: TRBV6-1; cdr3_nt: TGTGTTACATCGACAGACTCTACAGATACGCAGTATTTT; cdr3_aa: CVTSTDSTDTQYF
d_call: .; clone_size: .; j_call: TRBJ1-6; v_call: TRBV18; cdr3_nt: TGTGCCAGCTCACCAACAGGAGACGGACCCTTAGGACCCCTCCACTTT; cdr3_aa: CASSPTGDGPLGPLHF